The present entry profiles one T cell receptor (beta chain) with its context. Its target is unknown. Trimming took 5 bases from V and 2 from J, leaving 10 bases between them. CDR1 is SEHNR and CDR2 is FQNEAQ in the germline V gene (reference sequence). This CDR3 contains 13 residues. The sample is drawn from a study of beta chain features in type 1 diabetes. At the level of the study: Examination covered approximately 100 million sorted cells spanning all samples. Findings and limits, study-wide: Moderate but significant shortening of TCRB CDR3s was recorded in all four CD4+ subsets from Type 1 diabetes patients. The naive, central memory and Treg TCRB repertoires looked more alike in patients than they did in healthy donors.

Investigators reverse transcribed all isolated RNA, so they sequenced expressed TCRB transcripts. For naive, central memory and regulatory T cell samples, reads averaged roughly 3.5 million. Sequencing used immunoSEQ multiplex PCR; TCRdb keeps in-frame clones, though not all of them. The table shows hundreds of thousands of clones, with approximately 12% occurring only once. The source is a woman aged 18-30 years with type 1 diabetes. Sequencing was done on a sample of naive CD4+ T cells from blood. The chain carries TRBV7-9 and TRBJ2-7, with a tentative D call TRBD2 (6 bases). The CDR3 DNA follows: TGTGCCAGCAGCGGAGGGGTAACCTACGAGCAGTACTTC. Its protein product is CASSGGVTYEQYF.